Listed below are T cell receptor beta chains from one sample, sequenced in a study of OX40 agonist ivuxolimab in advanced cancers. The repertoire was sequenced with immunoSEQ multiplex PCR; TCRdb's copy has only in-frame clones and lacks some. The repertoire consists of about 19,000 clones, with around four fifths occurring once and the leading ten covering roughly 20%. The sample here was CD4+ or CD8+ T cells sorted from blood, taken in a trial of the OX40 agonist ivuxolimab. The source is an adult with an advanced solid tumor such as melanoma, head and neck, liver or kidney cancer. Both conserved end residues are part of each CDR3. The D gene is left open where the match is weak. A row's size may be missing; if present it is once, few, many or a size class.

CDR3	DNA	D	V	J	size
CASSLTQSTNEKLFF	TGTGCCAGCAGTCTTACACAGAGTACTAATGAAAAACTGTTTTTT	NA	TRBV6-1	TRBJ1-4	NA
CASSLTSSQETQYF	TGTGCCAGCTCCCTGACGTCCAGCCAAGAGACCCAGTACTTC	NA	TRBV14	TRBJ2-5	NA
CASSSPRELIGTQYF	TGTGCCAGCAGCTCCCCAAGGGAATTGATAGGGACCCAGTACTTC	NA	TRBV5-6	TRBJ2-5	NA
CASSLSSGESSYNEQFF	TGTGCCAGCAGTTTATCATCAGGGGAGAGCTCCTACAATGAGCAGTTCTTC	NA	TRBV28	TRBJ2-1	NA
CASSSSPTGSMETQYF	TGTGCCAGCAGTTCATCCCCGACAGGGTCCATGGAGACCCAGTACTTC	TRBD1	TRBV6-5	TRBJ2-5	NA
CASSLTSLDTQYF	TGTGCCAGCAGCTTAACTAGTCTTGATACGCAGTATTTT	NA	TRBV7-3	TRBJ2-3	NA
CASSARPGQEAFF	TGTGCCAGCAGTGCACGGCCAGGTCAAGAAGCTTTCTTT	NA	TRBV2	TRBJ1-1	few
CASSFITGSLMNTEAFF	TGTGCCAGCAGCTTCATTACTGGATCTTTGATGAACACTGAAGCTTTCTTT	NA	TRBV7-2	TRBJ1-1	NA
CASSLSAGYLAGGTDTQYF	TGTGCCAGCAGTTTATCGGCGGGGTATCTAGCGGGTGGCACAGATACGCAGTATTTT	TRBD2	TRBV27	TRBJ2-3	NA
CASSEGQNTEAFF	TGTGCCAGCAGCGAGGGTCAGAACACTGAAGCTTTCTTT	NA	TRBV9	TRBJ1-1	NA
CASSDTEGVPSWNEQFF	TGTGCCAGCAGCGATACGGAGGGGGTCCCCTCTTGGAATGAGCAGTTCTTC	NA	TRBV27	TRBJ2-1	NA
CASSSSRGPPQHF	TGTGCCAGCAGTTCCTCCAGGGGTCCCCCCCAGCATTTT	NA	TRBV28	TRBJ1-5	once
CASFPLPGNTIYF	TGTGCCAGTTTCCCTCTTCCTGGAAACACCATATATTTT	NA	TRBV19	TRBJ1-3	NA
CASSSAEKETQYF	TGTGCCAGCAGTTCCGCTGAGAAAGAGACCCAGTACTTC	NA	TRBV27	TRBJ2-5	NA
CASSQVSGGTYEQYF	TGCGCCAGCAGCCAGGTCAGCGGGGGGACCTACGAGCAGTACTTC	TRBD2	TRBV4-1	TRBJ2-7	NA
CASSFRGFNTEAFF	TGTGCCAGCAGTTTCAGGGGCTTTAACACTGAAGCTTTCTTT	NA	TRBV27	TRBJ1-1	NA
CASSLEAGYEQYF	TGTGCCAGCAGCTTAGAGGCGGGCTACGAGCAGTACTTC	NA	TRBV11-2	TRBJ2-7	NA
CASSPGGYGYTF	TGTGCCAGCAGCCCTGGGGGGTATGGCTACACCTTC	NA	TRBV27	TRBJ1-2	NA
CASSLTGNNQPQHF	TGTGCCAGCAGCTTAACAGGGAACAATCAGCCCCAGCATTTT	NA	TRBV7-9	TRBJ1-5	NA
CASGQPQHF	TGTGCCTCCGGGCAGCCCCAGCATTTT	NA	TRBV6-6	TRBJ1-5	NA
CASRLLAGDDEQFF	TGTGCCAGCAGACTGCTAGCGGGGGACGATGAGCAGTTCTTC	TRBD2	TRBV25-1	TRBJ2-1	NA
CASSSTGLAGGKNTDTQYF	TGTGCCAGCAGCTCAACAGGACTAGCGGGAGGGAAAAACACAGATACGCAGTATTTT	TRBD2	TRBV7-2	TRBJ2-3	NA
CASSVSTGNLYEQYF	TGTGCCAGCAGCGTATCGACAGGGAACCTCTACGAGCAGTACTTC	TRBD1	TRBV9	TRBJ2-7	NA
CASSQDLGHSMNTEAFF	TGTGCCAGCAGCCAAGATCTTGGACACTCCATGAACACTGAAGCTTTCTTT	NA	TRBV14	TRBJ1-1	NA
CASSLVRERWDNEQFF	TGTGCCAGCAGCTTAGTGCGGGAGAGATGGGACAATGAGCAGTTCTTC	TRBD2	TRBV11-2	TRBJ2-1	NA
CASSQVWYGTGATDTQYF	TGTGCCAGCAGCCAAGTTTGGTACGGGACAGGGGCCACAGATACGCAGTATTTT	TRBD1	TRBV4-2	TRBJ2-3	NA
CASREGGNEQFF	TGTGCCAGTAGGGAGGGGGGGAATGAGCAGTTCTTC	NA	TRBV19	TRBJ2-1	NA
CASSRLAADTQYF	TGTGCCAGCAGCCGACTAGCAGCAGATACGCAGTATTTT	TRBD2	TRBV25-1	TRBJ2-3	NA
CASSFSGPGLPQETQYF	TGTGCCAGCAGTTTTTCTGGGCCAGGCCTCCCTCAAGAGACCCAGTACTTC	NA	TRBV27	TRBJ2-5	NA
CASADFTENTEAFF	TGTGCCAGTGCGGATTTTACAGAGAACACTGAAGCTTTCTTT	NA	TRBV27	TRBJ1-1	medium-sized
CASSGLSNTEAFF	TGCGCCAGCAGTGGCCTGAGCAACACTGAAGCTTTCTTT	NA	TRBV10-2	TRBJ1-1	NA
CASSPLGGSSYNEQFF	TGTGCCAGCAGCCCGTTGGGTGGGAGCTCCTACAATGAGCAGTTCTTC	NA	TRBV11-1	TRBJ2-1	once
CASSPTSGSGANVLTF	TGCGCCAGCAGCCCTACTAGCGGGAGTGGGGCCAACGTCCTGACTTTC	TRBD2	TRBV4-3	TRBJ2-6	NA
CASSQVEVEGEKLFF	TGCGCCAGCAGCCAAGTCGAGGTAGAAGGCGAAAAACTGTTTTTT	NA	TRBV5-1	TRBJ1-4	NA
CASSQDDGAAKNIQYF	TGCGCCAGCAGCCAAGATGATGGAGCAGCCAAAAACATTCAGTACTTC	NA	TRBV4-3	TRBJ2-4	NA
CAIRGLGFYEQYF	TGTGCCATCCGCGGGCTCGGGTTCTACGAGCAGTACTTC	NA	TRBV2	TRBJ2-7	NA
CASSLSVETNEKLFF	TGTGCCAGCAGTTTATCTGTAGAGACTAATGAAAAACTGTTTTTT	NA	TRBV27	TRBJ1-4	few
CASSQDPGNEQFF	TGTGCCAGCAGCCAAGATCCCGGCAATGAGCAGTTCTTC	NA	TRBV14	TRBJ2-1	NA
CASSMGQGPRDTIYF	TGTGCCAGCAGTATGGGCCAAGGGCCTCGGGACACCATATATTTT	NA	TRBV6-1	TRBJ1-3	NA
CASRADGNQPQHF	TGTGCCAGCAGAGCTGACGGAAATCAGCCCCAGCATTTT	NA	TRBV7-2	TRBJ1-5	NA
CASSQDAGTSAYNEQFF	TGCGCCAGCAGCCAAGACGCCGGGACTAGCGCTTACAATGAGCAGTTCTTC	TRBD2	TRBV4-3	TRBJ2-1	NA
CASSYWGLPNEKLFF	TGTGCCAGCAGTTACTGGGGGCTCCCTAATGAAAAACTGTTTTTT	NA	TRBV6-5	TRBJ1-4	NA
CASRITAGAKNIQYF	TGTGCCAGCAGGATTACCGCCGGGGCCAAAAACATTCAGTACTTC	NA	TRBV28	TRBJ2-4	NA
CASSQHSVAPQETQYF	TGTGCCAGCAGCCAACATAGCGTTGCACCTCAAGAGACCCAGTACTTC	NA	TRBV14	TRBJ2-5	few
CASSLGEAMGYTF	TGTGCCAGCAGCCTCGGGGAGGCAATGGGCTACACCTTC	NA	TRBV6-6	TRBJ1-2	NA
CASRGFVGQVPDTQYF	TGTGCCAGCAGGGGGTTTGTGGGACAGGTTCCAGATACGCAGTATTTT	TRBD1	TRBV6-6	TRBJ2-3	NA
CASLPRPTRTGPHYEQYF	TGTGCCAGTCTCCCACGGCCCACTAGGACAGGGCCACATTACGAGCAGTACTTC	TRBD1	TRBV28	TRBJ2-7	NA
CASSSGTEYQPQHF	TGTGCCAGTAGTTCCGGGACAGAGTATCAGCCCCAGCATTTT	TRBD1	TRBV19	TRBJ1-5	NA